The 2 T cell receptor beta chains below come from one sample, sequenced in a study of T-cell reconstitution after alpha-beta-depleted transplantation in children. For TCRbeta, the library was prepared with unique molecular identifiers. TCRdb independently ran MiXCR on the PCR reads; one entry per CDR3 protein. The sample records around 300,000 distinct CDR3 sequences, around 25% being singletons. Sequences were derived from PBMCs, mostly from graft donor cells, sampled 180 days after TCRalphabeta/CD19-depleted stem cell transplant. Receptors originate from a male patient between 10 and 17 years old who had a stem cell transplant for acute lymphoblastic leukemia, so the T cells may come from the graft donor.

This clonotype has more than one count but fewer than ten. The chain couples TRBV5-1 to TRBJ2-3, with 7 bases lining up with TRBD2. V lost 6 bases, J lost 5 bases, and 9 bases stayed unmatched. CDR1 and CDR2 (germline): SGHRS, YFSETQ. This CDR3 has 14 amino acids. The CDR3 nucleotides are TGCGCCAGCAAAAAGGGAGGGGAAATAGATACGCAGTATTTT. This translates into CASKKGGEIDTQYF.

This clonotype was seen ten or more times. As DNA, the CDR3 is TGTGCCAGCAGCCGCTCAGCTGTGCGGCAAGAGACCCAGTACTTC. Residues: CASSRSAVRQETQYF. The chain has TRBV7-9 and TRBJ2-5; D not certain. V was trimmed by 5 bases and J by 2 bases, leaving 15 bases between them. This CDR3 comprises 15 residues. Germline V gene data show CDR1 as SEHNR and CDR2 as FQNEAQ (reference sequence).